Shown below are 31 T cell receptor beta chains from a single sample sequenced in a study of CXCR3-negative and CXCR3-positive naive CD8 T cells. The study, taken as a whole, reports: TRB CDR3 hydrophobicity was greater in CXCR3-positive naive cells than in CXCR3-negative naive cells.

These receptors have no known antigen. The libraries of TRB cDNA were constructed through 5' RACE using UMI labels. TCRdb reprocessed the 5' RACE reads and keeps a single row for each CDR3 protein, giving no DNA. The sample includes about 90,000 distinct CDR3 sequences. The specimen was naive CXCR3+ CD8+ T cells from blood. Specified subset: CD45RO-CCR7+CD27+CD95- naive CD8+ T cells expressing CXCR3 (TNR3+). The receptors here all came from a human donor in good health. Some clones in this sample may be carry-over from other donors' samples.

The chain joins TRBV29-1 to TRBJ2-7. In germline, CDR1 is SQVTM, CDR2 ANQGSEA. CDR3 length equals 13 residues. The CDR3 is CSVTDLSSYEQYF.

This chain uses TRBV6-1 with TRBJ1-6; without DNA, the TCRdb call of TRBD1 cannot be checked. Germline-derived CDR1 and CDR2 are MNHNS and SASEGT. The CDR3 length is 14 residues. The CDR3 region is CASSSGTESSPLHF.

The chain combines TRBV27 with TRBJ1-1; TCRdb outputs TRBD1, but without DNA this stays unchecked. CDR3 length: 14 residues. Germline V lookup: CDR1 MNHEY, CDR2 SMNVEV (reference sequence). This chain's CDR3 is CAIKRGLMNTEAFF.

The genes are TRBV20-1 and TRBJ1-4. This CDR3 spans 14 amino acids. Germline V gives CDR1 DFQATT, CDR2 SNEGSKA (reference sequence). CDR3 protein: CSARSGRENEKLFF.

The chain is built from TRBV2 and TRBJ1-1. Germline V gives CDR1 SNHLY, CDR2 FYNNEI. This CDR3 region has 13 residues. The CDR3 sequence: CASIGGVNTEAFF.

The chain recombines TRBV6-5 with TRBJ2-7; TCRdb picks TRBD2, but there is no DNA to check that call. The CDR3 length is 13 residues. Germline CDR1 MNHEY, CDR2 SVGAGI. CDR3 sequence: CASSYGLAGEQYF.

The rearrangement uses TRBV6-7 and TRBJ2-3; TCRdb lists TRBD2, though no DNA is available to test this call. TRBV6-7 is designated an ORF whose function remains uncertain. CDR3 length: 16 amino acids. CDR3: CASTRRLAGDTDTQYF.

CDR3 protein: CAWSWRGEAFF. The V gene is TRBV30, the J gene TRBJ1-1. The CDR3 runs 11 residues. The germline CDR1 and CDR2 sequences are GTSNPN and SVGIG (reference sequence).

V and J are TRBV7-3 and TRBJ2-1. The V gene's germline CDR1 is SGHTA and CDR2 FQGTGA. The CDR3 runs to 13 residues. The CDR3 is CASSLTLYNEQFF.

The CDR3 loop reads CASSRTGDQPQHF. This chain uses TRBV5-6 with TRBJ1-5; TCRdb names TRBD1, which stays unverified in the absence of DNA. Germline CDR1 and CDR2: SGHDT and YYEEEE. This CDR3 contains 13 residues. Drawing the rest from reference TRBV5-6 and TRBJ1-5, the complete variable domain is DAGVTQSPTHLIKTRGQQVTLRCSPKSGHDTVSWYQQALGQGPQFIFQYYEEEERQRGNFPDRFSGHQFPNYSSELNVNALLLGDSALYLCASSRTGDQPQHFGDGTRLSIL.

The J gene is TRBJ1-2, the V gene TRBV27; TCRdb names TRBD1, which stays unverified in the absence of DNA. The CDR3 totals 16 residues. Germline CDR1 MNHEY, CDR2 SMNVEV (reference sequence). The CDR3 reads CASSLIPFDRDYGYTF.

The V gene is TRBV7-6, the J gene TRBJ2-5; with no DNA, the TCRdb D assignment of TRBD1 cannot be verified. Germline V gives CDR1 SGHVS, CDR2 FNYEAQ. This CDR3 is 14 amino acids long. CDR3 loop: CASSSGGGQETQYF.

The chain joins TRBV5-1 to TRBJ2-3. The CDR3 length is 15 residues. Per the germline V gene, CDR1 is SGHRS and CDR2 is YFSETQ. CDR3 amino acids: CASSLEASSTDTQYF.

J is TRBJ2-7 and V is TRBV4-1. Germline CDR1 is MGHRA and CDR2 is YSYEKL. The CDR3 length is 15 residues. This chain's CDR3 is CASSQNDLGAHEQYF.

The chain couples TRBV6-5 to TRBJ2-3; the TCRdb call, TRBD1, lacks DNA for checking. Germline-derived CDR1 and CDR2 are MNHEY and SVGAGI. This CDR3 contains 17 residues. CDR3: CASSYIGQGEVPDTQYF.

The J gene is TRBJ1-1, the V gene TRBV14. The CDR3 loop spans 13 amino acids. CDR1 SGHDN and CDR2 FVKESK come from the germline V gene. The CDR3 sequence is CASSQEWGTEAFF.

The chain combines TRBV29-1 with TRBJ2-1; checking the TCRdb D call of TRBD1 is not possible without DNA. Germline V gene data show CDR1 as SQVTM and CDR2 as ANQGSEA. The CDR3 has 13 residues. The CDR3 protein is CSVVGRVDNEQFF.

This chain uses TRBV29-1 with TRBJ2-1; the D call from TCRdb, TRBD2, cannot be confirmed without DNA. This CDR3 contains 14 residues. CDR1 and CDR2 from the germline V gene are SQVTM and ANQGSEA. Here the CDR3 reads CSVDGLAGVPEQFF.

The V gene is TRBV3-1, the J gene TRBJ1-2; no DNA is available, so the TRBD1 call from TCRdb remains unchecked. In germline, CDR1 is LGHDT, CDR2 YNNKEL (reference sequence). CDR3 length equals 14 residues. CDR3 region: CASSPLGGYYGYTF.

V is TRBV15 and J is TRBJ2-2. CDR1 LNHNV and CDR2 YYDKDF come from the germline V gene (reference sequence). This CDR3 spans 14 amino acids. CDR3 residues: CATSRGQDTGELFF. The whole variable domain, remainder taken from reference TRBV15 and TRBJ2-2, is DAMVIQNPRYQVTQFGKPVTLSCSQTLNHNVMYWYQQKSSQAPKLLFHYYDKDFNNEADTPDNFQSRRPNTSFCFLDIRSPGLGDTAMYLCATSRGQDTGELFFGEGSRLTVL.

The CDR3 is CATSGQGVTDGYTF. V gene TRBV15 combines with J gene TRBJ1-2; the D call from TCRdb, TRBD1, cannot be confirmed without DNA. The CDR3 is 14 residues long. Germline V gene data show CDR1 as LNHNV and CDR2 as YYDKDF (reference sequence).

The CDR3 reads CASTQGETYEQYF. This sequence joins TRBV14 and TRBJ2-7; the D gene TCRdb calls, TRBD1, cannot be checked with no DNA. Germline V gives CDR1 SGHDN, CDR2 FVKESK. There are 13 residues in the CDR3.

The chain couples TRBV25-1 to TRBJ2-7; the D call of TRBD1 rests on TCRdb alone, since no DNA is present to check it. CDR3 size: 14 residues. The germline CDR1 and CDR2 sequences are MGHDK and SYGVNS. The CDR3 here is CASSETGGADEQYF.

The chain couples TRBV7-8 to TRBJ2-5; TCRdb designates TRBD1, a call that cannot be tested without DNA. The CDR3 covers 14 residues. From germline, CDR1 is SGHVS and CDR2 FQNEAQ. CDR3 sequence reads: CASSLVGEQETQYF.

The CDR3 loop reads CASSFDGGRLDQPQHF. V is TRBV28 and J is TRBJ1-5; absent DNA, TCRdb's TRBD1 call cannot be checked. This CDR3 has 16 amino acids. The V gene's germline CDR1 is MDHEN and CDR2 SYDVKM.

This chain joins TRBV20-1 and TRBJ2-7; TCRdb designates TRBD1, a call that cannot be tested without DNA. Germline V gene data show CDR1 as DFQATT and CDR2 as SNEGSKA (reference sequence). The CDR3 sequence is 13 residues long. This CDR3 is CSAGLTGVSEQYF.

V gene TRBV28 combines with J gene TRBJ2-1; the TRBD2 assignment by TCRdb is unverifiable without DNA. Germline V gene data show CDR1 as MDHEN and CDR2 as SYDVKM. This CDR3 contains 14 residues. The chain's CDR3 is CASTTAGGPYEQFF.

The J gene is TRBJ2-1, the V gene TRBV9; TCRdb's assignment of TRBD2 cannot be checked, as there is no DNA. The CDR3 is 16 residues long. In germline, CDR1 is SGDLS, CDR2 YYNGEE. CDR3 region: CASSVDGGRDDNEQFF.

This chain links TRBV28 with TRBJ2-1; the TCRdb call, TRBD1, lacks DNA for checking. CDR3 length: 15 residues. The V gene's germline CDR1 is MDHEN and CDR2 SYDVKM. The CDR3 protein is CASSLGERNYNEQFF.

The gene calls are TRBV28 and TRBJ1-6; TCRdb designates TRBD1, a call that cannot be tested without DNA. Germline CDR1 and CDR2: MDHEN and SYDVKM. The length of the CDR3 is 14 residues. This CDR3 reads CASSFGGLNSPLHF. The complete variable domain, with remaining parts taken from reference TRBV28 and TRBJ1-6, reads DVKVTQSSRYLVKRTGEKVFLECVQDMDHENMFWYRQDPGLGLRLIYFSYDVKMKEKGDIPEGYSVSREKKERFSLILESASTNQTSMYLCASSFGGLNSPLHFGNGTRLTVT.

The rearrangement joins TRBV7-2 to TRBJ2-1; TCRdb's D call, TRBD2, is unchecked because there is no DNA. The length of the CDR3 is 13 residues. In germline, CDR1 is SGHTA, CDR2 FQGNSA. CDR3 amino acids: CASSLPAGNEQFF.